Below, 26 T cell receptor beta chains from the same sample are listed, as sequenced in a study of shared clonotypes between healthy human individuals. Only CD45RO-negative cells positively selected for CCR7 counted as naive CD8 cells, so terminally differentiated effector memory CD45RA+ cells were excluded. The method was immunoSEQ multiplex PCR; TCRdb's version includes in-frame clones alone and lacks a portion of them. This sample yields some 630,000 clones, of which 90% to 97% are seen a single time; roughly 0.1% belongs to the top ten. Material: naive CD8+ T cells sorted from blood. The receptor set was obtained from a woman aged 25 to 39 in good health.

The rearrangement joins TRBV19 to TRBJ2-5, with 16 bases that match TRBD2. V was clipped by 5 bases and J by 2 bases; unmatched bases: 2. In germline, CDR1 is LNHDA, CDR2 SQIVND (reference sequence). This CDR3 comprises 16 residues. The CDR3 sequence is CASSLGLAGGQETQYF. Written as DNA, the CDR3 is TGTGCCAGTAGTCTGGGACTAGCGGGAGGGCAAGAGACCCAGTACTTC.

This clone came up once. The chain carries TRBV4-1 and TRBJ2-1; 12 nucleotides line up with TRBD2. With 0 bases clipped from V and 1 base from J, the junction kept 7 bases outside the gene matches. From germline, CDR1 is MGHRA and CDR2 YSYEKL. This CDR3 comprises 19 residues. CDR3: CASSQEDLAGGGSYNEQFF. CDR3 in DNA: TGCGCCAGCAGCCAAGAGGACCTAGCGGGAGGGGGATCCTACAATGAGCAGTTCTTC.

The gene calls are TRBV28 and TRBJ1-2; tentative D call: TRBD1 (5 bases). The CDR3 is 14 amino acids. Germline CDR1 reads MDHEN; CDR2 reads SYDVKM. The germline V and J ends were trimmed by 4 bases and 2 bases, with 11 bases remaining between them. In nucleotides, the CDR3 is TGTGCCAGCAGTTGGGACTCAACGAACTATGGCTACACCTTC. Translated, it gives CASSWDSTNYGYTF.

The V gene is TRBV27, the J gene TRBJ2-5, with a tentative D call TRBD1 (6 bases). CDR1 MNHEY and CDR2 SMNVEV come from the germline V gene (reference sequence). The V gene lost 2 bases and the J gene lost 4 bases, with 11 bases spanning the gap. This CDR3 has 14 residues. The CDR3 loop reads CASSLTGRGETQYF. Written as DNA, the CDR3 is TGTGCCAGCAGTTTAACAGGGCGCGGAGAGACCCAGTACTTC.

The chain joins TRBV19 to TRBJ2-1; TRBD2 agrees at 12 bases. Germline V lookup: CDR1 LNHDA, CDR2 SQIVND (reference sequence). The length of the CDR3 is 16 residues. The J segment lost 9 bases and the V segment lost 5 bases, leaving 11 bases of the junction unmatched. The CDR3 bases are TGTGCCAGTAGTGTGACTAGCGGGAGTCTGTTTAGTGAGCAGTTCTTC. It encodes CASSVTSGSLFSEQFF. Together with reference TRBV19 and TRBJ2-1, the CDR3 gives the full variable domain: DGGITQSPKYLFRKEGQNVTLSCEQNLNHDAMYWYRQDPGQGLRLIYYSQIVNDFQKGDIAEGYSVSREKKESFPLTVTSAQKNPTAFYLCASSVTSGSLFSEQFFGPGTRLTVL.

The chain is built from TRBV5-1 and TRBJ2-2; possible D gene TRBD2, 5 bases. CDR3 length equals 16 residues. Per the germline V gene, CDR1 is SGHRS and CDR2 is YFSETQ. Deletions cut 4 bases from V and 0 bases from J, with 13 bases between. CDR3 loop: CASSLQWRANTGELFF. In nucleotides, the CDR3 is TGCGCCAGCAGCCTACAGTGGCGGGCGAACACCGGGGAGCTGTTTTTT.

The V call is TRBV6-5, the J call TRBJ2-5; 8 bases line up with TRBD2. This CDR3 comprises 15 residues. The V gene's germline CDR1 is MNHEY and CDR2 SVGAGI. V shed 8 bases, J shed 5 bases, and the junction held 13 bases outside the gene matches. The CDR3 is CASASGREGRETQYF. Written as DNA, the CDR3 is TGTGCCAGCGCCTCTGGCCGGGAGGGCCGGGAGACCCAGTACTTC.

The chain couples TRBV9 to TRBJ2-5, with 9 bases fitting TRBD2. Per germline, CDR1 SGDLS and CDR2 YYNGEE. The length of the CDR3 is 15 residues. The trim removed 3 bases at V and 5 bases at J, leaving 8 bases unmatched. Here the CDR3 DNA reads TGTGCCAGCAGCGATACCGGGACTAGCTATGAGACCCAGTACTTC. It translates to CASSDTGTSYETQYF.

V is TRBV2 and J is TRBJ1-5; 10 nucleotides agree with TRBD1. Germline CDR1 and CDR2: SNHLY and FYNNEI. V was pared by 6 bases and J by 10 bases, with 12 bases of the junction left unmatched. The CDR3 has 15 amino acids. The CDR3 DNA sequence: TGTGCCAGCAGGGATGGGACAGGGGCGGGTTTACCCCAGCATTTT. Its translation is CASRDGTGAGLPQHF.

As concerns this clone: This same CDR3 is encoded by further DNA sequences in the sample. The chain uses TRBV4-1 and TRBJ2-2; TRBD2 matches 13 bases. CDR1 MGHRA and CDR2 YSYEKL come from the germline V gene. V dropped 4 bases and J dropped 4; count of bases not matched to a gene: 3. The CDR3 has 16 residues. CDR3 DNA sequence: TGCGCCAGCAGCCCCCGACTAGCGGGAGGCACCGGGGAGCTGTTTTTT. Its protein is CASSPRLAGGTGELFF.

J is TRBJ2-7 and V is TRBV18; D is perhaps TRBD1 (5 bases). The CDR3 consists of 16 residues. Germline V lookup: CDR1 KGHSH, CDR2 LQKENI. Trimming took 1 base from V and 4 from J, leaving 17 bases between them. The CDR3, as DNA: TGTGCCAGCTCACCACTGGGGCGGCGAGAAAGTTACGAGCAGTACTTC. The encoded protein is CASSPLGRRESYEQYF.

Remarks on this clone: Other DNA sequences in the sample encode the same CDR3. The chain carries TRBV11-2 and TRBJ2-3; no reliable D call. This CDR3 region has 12 residues. Trimming removed 0 bases at V and 5 bases at J, with 3 bases between. Germline CDR1 reads SGHAT; CDR2 reads FQNNGV. CDR3 in amino acids: CASSLDGDTQYF. CDR3 in DNA: TGTGCCAGCAGCTTAGACGGAGATACGCAGTATTTT.

J is TRBJ2-1 and V is TRBV7-6; D possibly matches TRBD1 or TRBD2 (5 bases each). Per the germline V gene, CDR1 is SGHVS and CDR2 is FNYEAQ. The CDR3 covers 15 residues. Trimming shortened V by 2 bases and J by 6 bases, and 14 bases separated the two germline ends. The CDR3 nucleotides are TGTGCCAGCAGCTTACTCAGGGAGTCGGGCAATGAGCAGTTCTTC. Translating gives CASSLLRESGNEQFF.

V gene TRBV19 combines with J gene TRBJ1-5; TRBD1 agrees at 7 bases. CDR3 length equals 14 residues. With 8 bases clipped from V and 5 bases from J, the junction kept 9 bases outside the gene matches. Germline CDR1 is LNHDA and CDR2 is SQIVND (reference sequence). The CDR3 loop is CASDTGDRYQPQHF. The CDR3 DNA reads TGTGCCAGTGACACAGGGGATAGGTATCAGCCCCAGCATTTT.

The chain carries TRBV7-9 and TRBJ2-1; 11 positions match TRBD2. Germline V CDR1 and CDR2: SEHNR, FQNEAQ (reference sequence). CDR3 length: 15 amino acids. Trimming removed 1 base from V and 6 bases from J; junction bases left unmatched: 2. The CDR3 nucleotides read TGTGCCAGCAGCTTAGGACTAGCGGGAATCAATGAGCAGTTCTTC. The encoded protein is CASSLGLAGINEQFF.

V is TRBV5-1 and J is TRBJ1-1; D unclear. Trimming stripped 0 bases from V and 2 bases from J, with 11 bases between. Germline loops: CDR1 SGHRS, CDR2 YFSETQ. The CDR3 covers 15 residues. For the CDR3, the DNA is TGCGCCAGCAGCTTGGCCTCAGGCATTAACACTGAAGCTTTCTTT. This translates into CASSLASGINTEAFF.

This clone was counted a single time. Different DNA sequences within this sample yield the same CDR3. The rearrangement links TRBV28 to TRBJ2-7, with TRBD1 matching 7 bases. Germline values: CDR1 MDHEN, CDR2 SYDVKM. V shed 5 bases and J 5 bases; nucleotides not matched to a gene: 3. This CDR3 is 12 amino acids long. The CDR3 coding sequence is TGTGCCAGCAGTCCGACAGGGAACGAGCAGTACTTC. Its translation: CASSPTGNEQYF.

This rearrangement joins TRBV5-1 to TRBJ2-5, with D possibly being TRBD1 (6 bases). With 1 base removed from V and 4 bases from J, the gap between germline ends came to 14 bases. Germline V gene data show CDR1 as SGHRS and CDR2 as YFSETQ. The CDR3 totals 15 residues. The CDR3 DNA follows: TGCGCCAGCAGCTTGCTGGACAGTAGTCCAGAGACCCAGTACTTC. It is translated as CASSLLDSSPETQYF.

This chain uses TRBV10-1 with TRBJ1-6, with 9 bases lining up with TRBD1. This CDR3 is built from 15 residues. CDR1 is WNHNN and CDR2 is SYGVQD in the germline V gene (reference sequence). J was trimmed by 8 bases and V by 3 bases; bases with no gene match: 5. CDR3 loop: CASSEGTGFDSPLHF. The CDR3 DNA follows: TGCGCCAGCAGTGAAGGGACAGGGTTCGATTCACCCCTCCACTTT.

The V gene is TRBV27, the J gene TRBJ2-3; D is perhaps TRBD1 (5 bases). There are 16 residues in the CDR3. Germline-derived CDR1 and CDR2 are MNHEY and SMNVEV (reference sequence). V lost 5 bases and J lost 7, with 22 bases in between. The CDR3 region has the DNA TGTGCCAGCAGTAAGGGCGACAGCCTTTTTTTGCATACGCAGTATTTT. Translated, it gives CASSKGDSLFLHTQYF.

This clone came up once. The chain couples TRBV11-2 to TRBJ2-7; 11 bases fit TRBD2. Germline CDR1 SGHAT, CDR2 FQNNGV. Trimming removed 4 bases from V and 0 bases from J; junction bases left unmatched: 11. The CDR3 extends over 18 amino acids. The CDR3 sequence: CASSSVLAGALSSYEQYF. For the CDR3, the DNA is TGTGCCAGCAGCTCCGTACTAGCGGGAGCCCTAAGCTCCTACGAGCAGTACTTC.

The chain recombines TRBV27 with TRBJ2-7; D is unclear. This CDR3 region has 15 residues. Trimming removed 1 base at V and 5 bases at J, with 15 bases between. From germline, CDR1 is MNHEY and CDR2 SMNVEV (reference sequence). The CDR3 protein is CASSLYPFLEDEQYF. As DNA, the CDR3 is TGTGCCAGCAGTTTATATCCTTTTCTAGAGGACGAGCAGTACTTC.

For the CDR3, the DNA is TGCGCCAGCAGCCAAGAGCCGGGGCACAATGAGCAGTTCTTC. Translation: CASSQEPGHNEQFF. The V call is TRBV4-1, the J call TRBJ2-1; TRBD1 or TRBD2 may be the D gene (5 bases each). Trimming cost V 0 bases and J 5 bases, with 8 bases left between them. Germline values: CDR1 MGHRA, CDR2 YSYEKL. CDR3 length equals 14 residues.

V and J are TRBV5-1 and TRBJ2-1; D uncertain. Trimming pared 3 bases from V and 0 bases from J, leaving 10 bases between. This CDR3 region has 15 residues. Per the germline V gene, CDR1 is SGHRS and CDR2 is YFSETQ. The CDR3 loop reads CASSSTASSYNEQFF. The CDR3 nucleotides read TGCGCCAGCAGCTCCACGGCAAGCTCCTACAATGAGCAGTTCTTC. Full variable domain (missing parts from reference TRBV5-1 and TRBJ2-1): KAGVTQTPRYLIKTRGQQVTLSCSPISGHRSVSWYQQTPGQGLQFLFEYFSETQRNKGNFPGRFSGRQFSNSRSEMNVSTLELGDSALYLCASSSTASSYNEQFFGPGTRLTVL.

CDR3 DNA: TGTGCCAGCAGTGATAACAGGGTGGGAGAGACCCAGTACTTC. It translates to CASSDNRVGETQYF. This chain connects TRBV2 to TRBJ2-5; D may be TRBD1 (6 bases). The CDR3 extends over 14 amino acids. Germline CDR1 and CDR2: SNHLY and FYNNEI. V was cut by 3 bases and J by 4 bases, with 12 bases left in between.

The V gene is TRBV25-1, the J gene TRBJ1-4; TRBD1 agrees at 9 bases. Germline V gene sequence: CDR1 MGHDK, CDR2 SYGVNS. CDR3 length equals 17 residues. V lost 3 bases to trimming and J lost 0 bases; unmatched junction nucleotides: 5. The CDR3 reads CASSDRDRVATNEKLFF. The CDR3 DNA sequence: TGTGCCAGCAGTGACCGGGACAGGGTCGCAACTAATGAAAAACTGTTTTTT.